The subject of this entry is one T cell receptor (beta chain). Seattle enrolled patients during active infection and tracked them longitudinally. This sample was included in a study of blood T cell repertoires in COVID-19. About the study: The origin of the acute and convalescent COVID-19 samples was the United States, Italy and Spain. Sample material is recorded as cDNA or gDNA derived from T cells, B-cell-depleted T cells, or PBMCs.

The CDR3 contains 18 residues. V shed 2 bases and J shed 0 bases, with 19 bases lying between them. CDR1 SGHVS and CDR2 FQNEAQ come from the germline V gene. In the authors' methods: Estimated nucleated cell counts came from reference gene primer amplification. Measured with immunoSEQ multiplex PCR; TCRdb has only the in-frame clones, and not every one. V, J and clone size reflect that table, while D and trimming were determined from the DNA. This sample has 270,000 or so clones, with roughly nine tenths found just once. J is TRBJ1-1 and V is TRBV7-8; perhaps TRBD1 as D (6 bases). The receptor was isolated from a woman aged 25 to 45 with COVID-19, enrolled during active disease. The specimen sequenced was peripheral blood. As DNA, the CDR3 is TGTGCCAGCAGCTTAAGAATCCCCAGGGGAGGGATGAACACTGAAGCTTTCTTT. It translates to CASSLRIPRGGMNTEAFF.